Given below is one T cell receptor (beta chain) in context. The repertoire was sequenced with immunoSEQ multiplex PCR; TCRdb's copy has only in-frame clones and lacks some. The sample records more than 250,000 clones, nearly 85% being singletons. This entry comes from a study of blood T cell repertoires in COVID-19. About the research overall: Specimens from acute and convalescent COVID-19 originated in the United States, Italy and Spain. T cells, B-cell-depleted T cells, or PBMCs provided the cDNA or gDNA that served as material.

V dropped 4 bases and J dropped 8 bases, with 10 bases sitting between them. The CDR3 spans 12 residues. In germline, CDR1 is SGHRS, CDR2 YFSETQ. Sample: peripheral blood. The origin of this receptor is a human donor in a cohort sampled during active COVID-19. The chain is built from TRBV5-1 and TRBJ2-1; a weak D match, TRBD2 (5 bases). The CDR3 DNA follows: TGCGCCAGCAGCCCTCTGGGAGATGAGCAGTTCTTC. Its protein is CASSPLGDEQFF.